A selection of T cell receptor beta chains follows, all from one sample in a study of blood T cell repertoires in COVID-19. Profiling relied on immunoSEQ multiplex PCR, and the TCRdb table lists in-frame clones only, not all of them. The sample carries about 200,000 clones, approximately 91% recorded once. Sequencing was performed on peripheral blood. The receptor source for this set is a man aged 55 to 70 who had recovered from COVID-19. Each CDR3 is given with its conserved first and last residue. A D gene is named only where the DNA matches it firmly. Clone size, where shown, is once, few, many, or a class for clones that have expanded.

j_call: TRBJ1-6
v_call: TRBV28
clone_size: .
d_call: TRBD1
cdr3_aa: CASSLDRARPLHF
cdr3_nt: TGTGCCAGCAGTTTGGACAGGGCGAGGCCCCTCCACTTT

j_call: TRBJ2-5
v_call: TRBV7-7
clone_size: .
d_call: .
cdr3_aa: CASSSQATAQETQYF
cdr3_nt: TGTGCCAGCAGCTCCCAGGCTACGGCCCAAGAGACCCAGTACTTC

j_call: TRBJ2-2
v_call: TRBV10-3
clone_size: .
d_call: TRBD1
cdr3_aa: CAISGTENTGELFF
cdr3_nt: TGTGCCATCAGCGGGACAGAGAACACCGGGGAGCTGTTTTTT

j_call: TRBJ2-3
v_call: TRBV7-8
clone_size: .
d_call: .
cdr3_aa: CASLAESTDTQYF
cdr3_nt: TGTGCCTCCCTCGCAGAAAGCACAGATACGCAGTATTTT

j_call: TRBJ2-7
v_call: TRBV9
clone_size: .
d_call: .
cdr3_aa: CASSGDNSYEQYF
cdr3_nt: TGTGCCAGCAGCGGGGACAATTCCTACGAGCAGTACTTC

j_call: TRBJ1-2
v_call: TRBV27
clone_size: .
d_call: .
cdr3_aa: CASSLLPLQDYGYTF
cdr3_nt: TGTGCCAGCAGTCTACTTCCATTACAGGATTATGGCTACACCTTC

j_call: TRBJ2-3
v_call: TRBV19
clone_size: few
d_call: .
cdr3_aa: CASSPAGINTQYF
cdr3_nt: TGTGCCAGTAGTCCCGCGGGGATAAATACGCAGTATTTT

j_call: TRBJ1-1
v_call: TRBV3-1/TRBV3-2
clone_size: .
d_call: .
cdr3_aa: CASSPLWNTEAFF
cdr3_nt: TGTGCCAGCAGCCCCCTCTGGAACACTGAAGCTTTCTTT

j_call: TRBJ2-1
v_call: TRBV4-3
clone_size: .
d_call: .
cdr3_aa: CASSQDNYAYNEQFF
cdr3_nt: TGCGCCAGCAGCCAAGATAACTATGCCTACAATGAGCAGTTCTTC

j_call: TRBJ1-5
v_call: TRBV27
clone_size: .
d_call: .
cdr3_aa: CASSSSTYLSNQPQHF
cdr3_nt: TGTGCCAGCAGTTCCTCGACTTACCTCAGCAATCAGCCCCAGCATTTT

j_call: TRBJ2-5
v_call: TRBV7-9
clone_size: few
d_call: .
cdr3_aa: CASSFRGYTQYF
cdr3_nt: TGTGCCAGCAGCTTTAGGGGTTACACCCAGTACTTC

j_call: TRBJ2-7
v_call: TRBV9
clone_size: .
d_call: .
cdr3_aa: CASSVGVSYEQYF
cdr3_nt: TGTGCCAGCAGCGTCGGGGTCTCCTACGAGCAGTACTTC

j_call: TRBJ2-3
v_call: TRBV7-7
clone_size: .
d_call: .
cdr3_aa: CASSLGGEASDTQYF
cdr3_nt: TGTGCTAGCAGCTTAGGGGGGGAGGCCTCAGATACGCAGTATTTT

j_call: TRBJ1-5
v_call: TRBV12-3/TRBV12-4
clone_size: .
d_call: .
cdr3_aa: CASRLAANQPQHF
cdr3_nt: TGTGCCAGCAGATTGGCGGCGAATCAGCCCCAGCATTTT

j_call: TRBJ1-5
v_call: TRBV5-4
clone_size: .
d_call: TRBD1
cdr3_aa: CASSIRDRGYQPQHF
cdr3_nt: TGTGCCAGCAGCATACGTGACAGGGGGTATCAGCCCCAGCATTTT

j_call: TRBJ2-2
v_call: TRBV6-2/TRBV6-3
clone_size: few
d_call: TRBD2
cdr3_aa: CASSSQDITRGGLNTGELFF
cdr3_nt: TGTGCCAGCAGTTCCCAAGATATTACTCGGGGGGGGCTGAACACCGGGGAGCTGTTTTTT

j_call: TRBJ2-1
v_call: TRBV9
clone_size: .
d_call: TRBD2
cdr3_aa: CASSPLAGGSYNEQFF
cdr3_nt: TGTGCCAGCAGCCCCTTAGCGGGAGGCTCCTACAATGAGCAGTTCTTC

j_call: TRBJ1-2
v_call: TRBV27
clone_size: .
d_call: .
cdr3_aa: CASSIRGSGYGYTF
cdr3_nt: TGTGCCAGCAGTATCAGGGGTTCAGGATATGGCTACACCTTC

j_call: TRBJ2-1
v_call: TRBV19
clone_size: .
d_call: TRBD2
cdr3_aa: CASSIPTSGFSGEQFF
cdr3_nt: TGTGCCAGTAGTATACCGACTAGCGGTTTTTCTGGTGAGCAGTTCTTC

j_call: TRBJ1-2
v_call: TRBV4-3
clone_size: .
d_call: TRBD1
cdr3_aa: CASSQEAGRGINGYTF
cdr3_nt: TGCGCCAGCAGCCAAGAGGCGGGCAGGGGGATAAATGGCTACACCTTC

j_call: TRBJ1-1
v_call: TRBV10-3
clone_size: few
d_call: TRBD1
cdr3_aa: CAISSRDRVRNTEAFF
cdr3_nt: TGTGCCATCAGTTCCCGGGACAGGGTTCGGAACACTGAAGCTTTCTTT

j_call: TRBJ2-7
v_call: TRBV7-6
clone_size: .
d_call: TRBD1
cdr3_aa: CASSSRPGQGYEQYF
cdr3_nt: TGTGCCAGCAGCTCCCGACCGGGACAGGGGTACGAGCAGTACTTC

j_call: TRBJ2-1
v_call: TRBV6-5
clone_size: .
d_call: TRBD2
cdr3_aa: CASSYDPSGGNEQFF
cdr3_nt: TGTGCCAGCAGTTACGATCCTAGCGGGGGGAATGAGCAGTTCTTC

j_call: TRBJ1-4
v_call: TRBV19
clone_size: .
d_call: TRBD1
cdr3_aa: CASKDRGNEKLFF
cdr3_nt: TGTGCCAGTAAGGACAGGGGAAATGAAAAACTGTTTTTT

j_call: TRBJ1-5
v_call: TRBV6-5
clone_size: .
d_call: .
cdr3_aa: CASSLLEGGPQHF
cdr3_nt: TGTGCCAGCAGCCTATTAGAGGGTGGGCCCCAGCATTTT

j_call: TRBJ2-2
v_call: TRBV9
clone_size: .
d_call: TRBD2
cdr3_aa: CASSVGSGGAIGELFF
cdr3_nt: TGTGCCAGCAGCGTAGGAAGCGGGGGGGCAATCGGGGAGCTGTTTTTT

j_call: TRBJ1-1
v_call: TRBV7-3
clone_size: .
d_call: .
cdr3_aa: CASSPHSGGEAFF
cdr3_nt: TGTGCCAGCAGCCCCCATAGCGGAGGGGAAGCTTTCTTT

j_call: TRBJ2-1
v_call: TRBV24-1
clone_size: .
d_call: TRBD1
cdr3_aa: CATSDPGTNRGQFF
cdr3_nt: TGTGCCACCAGTGATCCTGGGACAAACAGGGGACAGTTCTTC

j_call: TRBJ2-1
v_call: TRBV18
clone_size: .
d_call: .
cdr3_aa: CASSRGRGGDNEQFF
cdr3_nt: TGTGCCAGCTCACGAGGGAGGGGGGGAGACAATGAGCAGTTCTTC

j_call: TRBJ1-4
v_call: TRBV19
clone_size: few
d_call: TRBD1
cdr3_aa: CASSLNRGQTNEKLFF
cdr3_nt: TGTGCCAGTAGCCTAAACAGGGGGCAGACTAATGAAAAACTGTTTTTT

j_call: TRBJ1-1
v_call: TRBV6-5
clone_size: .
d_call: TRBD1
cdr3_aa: CASSYRTGHTEAFF
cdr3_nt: TGTGCCAGCAGCTACCGGACAGGGCACACTGAAGCTTTCTTT